This T cell receptor (beta chain) was sequenced for a study of technical replicates of blood from several donors. Here immunoSEQ multiplex PCR was the method, and the copy in TCRdb shows in-frame clones only, minus some. The sample yields tens of thousands of clones, approximately 95% seen once. This CDR3 is 12 amino acids long. The germline V gene encodes CDR1 LGHNA and CDR2 YNFKEQ. V dropped 4 bases and J dropped 8 bases, with 8 bases sitting between them. The source of this sequence is a human donor in good health. The V and J genes are TRBV4-2 and TRBJ1-4; no clear D gene. Material: T cells isolated from PBMCs. The CDR3 here is CASSPEREKLFF. As DNA, the CDR3 is TGTGCCAGCAGCCCGGAGAGAGAAAAACTGTTTTTT.